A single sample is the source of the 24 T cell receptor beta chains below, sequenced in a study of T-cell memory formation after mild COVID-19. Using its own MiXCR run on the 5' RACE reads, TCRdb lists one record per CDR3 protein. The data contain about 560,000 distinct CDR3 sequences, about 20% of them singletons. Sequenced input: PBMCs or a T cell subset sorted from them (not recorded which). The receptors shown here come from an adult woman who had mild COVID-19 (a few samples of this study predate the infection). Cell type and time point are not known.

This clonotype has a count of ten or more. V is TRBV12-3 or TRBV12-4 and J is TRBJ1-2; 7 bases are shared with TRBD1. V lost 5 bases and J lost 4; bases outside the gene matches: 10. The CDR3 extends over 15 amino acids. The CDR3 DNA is TGTGCCAGCAGTCCCCGGGAGGGGGCCGGCTATGGCTACACCTTC. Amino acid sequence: CASSPREGAGYGYTF.

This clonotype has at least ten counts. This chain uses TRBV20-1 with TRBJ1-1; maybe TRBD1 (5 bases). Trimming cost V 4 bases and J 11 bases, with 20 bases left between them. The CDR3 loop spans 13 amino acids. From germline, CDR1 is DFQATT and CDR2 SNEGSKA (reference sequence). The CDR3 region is CSATTENGRRAFF. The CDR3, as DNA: TGCAGTGCTACGACAGAGAACGGGAGGAGGGCTTTCTTT.

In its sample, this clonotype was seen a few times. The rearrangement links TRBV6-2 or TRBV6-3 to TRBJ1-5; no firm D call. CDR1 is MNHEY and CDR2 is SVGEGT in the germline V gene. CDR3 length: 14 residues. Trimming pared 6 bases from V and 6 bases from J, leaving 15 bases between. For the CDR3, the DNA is TGTGCCAGCAGCCCCAGCGGGGTGACTCAGCCCCAGCATTTT. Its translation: CASSPSGVTQPQHF.

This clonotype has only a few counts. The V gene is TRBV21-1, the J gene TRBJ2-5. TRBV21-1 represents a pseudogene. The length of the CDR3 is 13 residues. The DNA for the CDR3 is TGTGCCAGCTTGCAAAGGGGCAGGGAGACCCAGTACTTC. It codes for CASLQRGRETQYF.

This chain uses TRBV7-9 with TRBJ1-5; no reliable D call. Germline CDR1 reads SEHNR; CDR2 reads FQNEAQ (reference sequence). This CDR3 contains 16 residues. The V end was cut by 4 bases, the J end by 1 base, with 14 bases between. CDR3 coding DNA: TGTGCCAGCAGCTCCCTGGTTGGCAGCAGCAATCAGCCCCAGCATTTT. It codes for CASSSLVGSSNQPQHF.

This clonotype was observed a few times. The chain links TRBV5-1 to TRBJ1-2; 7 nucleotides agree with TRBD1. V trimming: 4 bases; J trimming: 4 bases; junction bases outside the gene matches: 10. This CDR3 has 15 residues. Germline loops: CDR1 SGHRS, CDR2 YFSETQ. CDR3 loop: CASSMRQGDTYGYTF. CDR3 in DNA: TGCGCCAGCAGCATGCGACAGGGTGACACCTATGGCTACACCTTC.

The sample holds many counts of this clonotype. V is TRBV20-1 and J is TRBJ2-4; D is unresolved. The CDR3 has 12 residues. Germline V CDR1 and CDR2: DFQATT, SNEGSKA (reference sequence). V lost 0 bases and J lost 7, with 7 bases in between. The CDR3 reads CSARDPPNIQYF. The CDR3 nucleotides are TGCAGTGCTAGAGACCCCCCCAACATTCAGTACTTC.

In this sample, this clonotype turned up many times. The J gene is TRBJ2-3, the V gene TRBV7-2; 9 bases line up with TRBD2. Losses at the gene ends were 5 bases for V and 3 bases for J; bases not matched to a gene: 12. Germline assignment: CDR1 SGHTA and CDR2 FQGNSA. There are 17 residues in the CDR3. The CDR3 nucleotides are TGTGCCAGCAGCCCGGGGCTAGCGGGAACCTGGACAGATACGCAGTATTTT. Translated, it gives CASSPGLAGTWTDTQYF.

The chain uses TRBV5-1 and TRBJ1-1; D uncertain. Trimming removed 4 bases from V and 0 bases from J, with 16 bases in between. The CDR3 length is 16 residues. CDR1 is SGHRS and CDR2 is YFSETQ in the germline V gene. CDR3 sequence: CASSLIGYGVNTEAFF. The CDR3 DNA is TGCGCCAGCAGCCTTATCGGTTATGGGGTGAACACTGAAGCTTTCTTT. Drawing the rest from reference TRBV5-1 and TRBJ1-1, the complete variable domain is KAGVTQTPRYLIKTRGQQVTLSCSPISGHRSVSWYQQTPGQGLQFLFEYFSETQRNKGNFPGRFSGRQFSNSRSEMNVSTLELGDSALYLCASSLIGYGVNTEAFFGQGTRLTVV.

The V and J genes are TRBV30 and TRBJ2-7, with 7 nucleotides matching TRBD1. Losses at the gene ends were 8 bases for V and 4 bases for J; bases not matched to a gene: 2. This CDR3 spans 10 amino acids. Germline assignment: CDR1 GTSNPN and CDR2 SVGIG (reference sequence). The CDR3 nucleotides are TGTGCCGGGGGACAGTACGAGCAGTACTTC. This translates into CAGGQYEQYF.

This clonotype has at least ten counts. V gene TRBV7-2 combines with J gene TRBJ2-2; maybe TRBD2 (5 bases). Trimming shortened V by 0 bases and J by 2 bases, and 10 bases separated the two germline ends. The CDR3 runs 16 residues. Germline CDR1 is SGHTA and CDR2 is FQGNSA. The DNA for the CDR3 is TGTGCCAGCAGCTTAGCTACCGGGGTTAACACCGGGGAGCTGTTTTTT. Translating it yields CASSLATGVNTGELFF.

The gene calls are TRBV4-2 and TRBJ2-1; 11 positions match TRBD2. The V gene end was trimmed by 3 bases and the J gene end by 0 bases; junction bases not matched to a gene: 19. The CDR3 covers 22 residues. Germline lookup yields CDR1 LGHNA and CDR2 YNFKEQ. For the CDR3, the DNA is TGTGCCAGCAGCCATCCCCCTCCGGAATTTTTGACTAGCGGGGACTCCTACAATGAGCAGTTCTTC. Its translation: CASSHPPPEFLTSGDSYNEQFF.

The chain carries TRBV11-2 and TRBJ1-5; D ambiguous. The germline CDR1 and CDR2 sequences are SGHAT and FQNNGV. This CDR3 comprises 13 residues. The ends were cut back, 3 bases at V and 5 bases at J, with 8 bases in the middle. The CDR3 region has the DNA TGTGCCAGCAGCTTCAGAGCAGATCAGCCCCAGCATTTT. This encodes CASSFRADQPQHF.

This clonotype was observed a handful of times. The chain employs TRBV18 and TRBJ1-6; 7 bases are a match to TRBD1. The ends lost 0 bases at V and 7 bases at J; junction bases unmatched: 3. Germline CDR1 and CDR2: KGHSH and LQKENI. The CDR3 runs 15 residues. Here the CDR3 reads CASSPPKGANSPLHF. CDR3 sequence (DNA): TGTGCCAGCTCACCACCAAAGGGGGCAAATTCACCCCTCCACTTT.

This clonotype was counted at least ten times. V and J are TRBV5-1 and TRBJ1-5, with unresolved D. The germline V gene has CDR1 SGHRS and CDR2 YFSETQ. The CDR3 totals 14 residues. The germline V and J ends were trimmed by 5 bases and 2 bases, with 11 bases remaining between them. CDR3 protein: CASREAGGNQPQHF. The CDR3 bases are TGCGCCAGCAGAGAGGCCGGGGGCAATCAGCCCCAGCATTTT.

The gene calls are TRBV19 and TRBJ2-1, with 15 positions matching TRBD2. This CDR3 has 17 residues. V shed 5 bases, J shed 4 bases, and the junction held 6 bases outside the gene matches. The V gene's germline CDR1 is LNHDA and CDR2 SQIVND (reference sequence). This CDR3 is CASSAGLAGGKYNEQFF. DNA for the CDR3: TGTGCCAGTAGTGCGGGACTAGCGGGAGGAAAATACAATGAGCAGTTCTTC.

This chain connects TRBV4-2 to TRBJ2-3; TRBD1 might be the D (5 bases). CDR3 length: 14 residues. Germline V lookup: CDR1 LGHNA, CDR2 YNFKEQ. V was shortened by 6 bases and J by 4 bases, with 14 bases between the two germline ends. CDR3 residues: CASRVKGSADTQYF. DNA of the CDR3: TGTGCCAGCAGAGTCAAGGGGTCGGCAGATACGCAGTATTTT.

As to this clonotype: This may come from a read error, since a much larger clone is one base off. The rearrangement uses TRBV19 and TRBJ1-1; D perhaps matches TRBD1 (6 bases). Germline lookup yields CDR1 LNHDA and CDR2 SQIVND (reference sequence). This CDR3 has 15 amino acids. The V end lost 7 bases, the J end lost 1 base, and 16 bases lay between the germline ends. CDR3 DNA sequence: TGTGCCAGTACCCCATTCAGGGGCACGAACACTGAAGCTTTCTTT. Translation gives CASTPFRGTNTEAFF.

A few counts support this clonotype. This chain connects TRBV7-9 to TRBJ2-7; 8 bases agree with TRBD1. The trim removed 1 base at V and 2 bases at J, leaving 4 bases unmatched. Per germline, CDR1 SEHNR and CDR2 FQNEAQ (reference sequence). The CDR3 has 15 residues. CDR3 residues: CASSLGAGQAYEQYF. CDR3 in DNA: TGTGCCAGCAGCTTAGGGGCGGGACAGGCCTACGAGCAGTACTTC.

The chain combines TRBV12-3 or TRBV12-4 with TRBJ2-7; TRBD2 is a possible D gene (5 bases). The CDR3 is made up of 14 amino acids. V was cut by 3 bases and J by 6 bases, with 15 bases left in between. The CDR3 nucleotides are TGTGCCAGCAGTTTGAGTCTAGGACGGGGCGAGCAGTACTTC. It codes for CASSLSLGRGEQYF.

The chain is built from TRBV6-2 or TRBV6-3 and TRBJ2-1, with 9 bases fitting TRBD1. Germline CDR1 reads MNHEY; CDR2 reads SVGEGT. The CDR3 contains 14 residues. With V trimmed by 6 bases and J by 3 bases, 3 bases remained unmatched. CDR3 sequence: CASSHRGLYNEQFF. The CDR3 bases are TGTGCCAGCAGCCACAGGGGGCTCTACAATGAGCAGTTCTTC.

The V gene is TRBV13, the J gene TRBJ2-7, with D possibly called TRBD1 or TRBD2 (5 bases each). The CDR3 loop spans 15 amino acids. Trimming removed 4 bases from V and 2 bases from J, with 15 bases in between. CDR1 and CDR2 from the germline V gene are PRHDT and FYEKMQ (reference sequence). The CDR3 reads CASSSKPGLAYEQYF. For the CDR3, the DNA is TGTGCCAGCAGCTCGAAACCGGGGCTGGCCTACGAGCAGTACTTC.

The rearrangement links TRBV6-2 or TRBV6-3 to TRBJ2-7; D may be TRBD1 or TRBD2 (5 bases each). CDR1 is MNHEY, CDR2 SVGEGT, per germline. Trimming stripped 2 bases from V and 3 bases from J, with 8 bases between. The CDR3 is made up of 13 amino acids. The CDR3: CASSYRDDYEQYF. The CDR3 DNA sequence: TGTGCCAGCAGTTACCGGGACGACTACGAGCAGTACTTC.

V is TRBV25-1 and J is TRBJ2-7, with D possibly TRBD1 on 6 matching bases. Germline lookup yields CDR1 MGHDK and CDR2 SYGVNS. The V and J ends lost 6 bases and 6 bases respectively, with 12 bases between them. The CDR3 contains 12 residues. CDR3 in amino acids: CASSSGDSEQYF. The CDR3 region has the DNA TGTGCCAGCAGCTCAGGGGATAGCGAGCAGTACTTC.